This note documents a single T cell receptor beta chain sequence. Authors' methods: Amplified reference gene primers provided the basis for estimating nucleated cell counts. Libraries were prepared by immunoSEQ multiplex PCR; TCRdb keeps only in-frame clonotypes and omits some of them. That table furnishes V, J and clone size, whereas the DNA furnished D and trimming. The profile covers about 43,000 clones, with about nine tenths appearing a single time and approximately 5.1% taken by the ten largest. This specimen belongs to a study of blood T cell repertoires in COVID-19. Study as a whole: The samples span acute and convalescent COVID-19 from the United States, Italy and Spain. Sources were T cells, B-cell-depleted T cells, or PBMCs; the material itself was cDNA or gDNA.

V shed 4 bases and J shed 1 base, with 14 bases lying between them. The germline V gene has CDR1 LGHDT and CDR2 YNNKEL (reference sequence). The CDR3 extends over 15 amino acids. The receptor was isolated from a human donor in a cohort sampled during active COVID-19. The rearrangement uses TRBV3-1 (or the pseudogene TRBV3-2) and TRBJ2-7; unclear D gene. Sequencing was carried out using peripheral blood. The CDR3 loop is CASSPAVGSSYEQYF. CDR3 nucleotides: TGTGCCAGCAGCCCTGCTGTGGGCAGTTCCTACGAGCAGTACTTC.